This entry features one T cell receptor (beta chain) sequence. Its specificity is unknown. The time point: week 47, end of study. Vaccination comprised doses that each held 300 ug of mutant IDH1 20-mer peptide, plus topical imiquimod. Using immunoSEQ multiplex PCR, the repertoire was profiled, and TCRdb retains in-frame clones only, with some absent. Of about 31,000 clones in the sample, about nine tenths were seen once. This record belongs to a study of a mutant IDH1 vaccine in newly diagnosed glioma. As for the study in general: Before enrollment, the patients had been treated with radiotherapy alone, temozolomide alone, or both together. Most of them had received both.

The CDR3 runs to 17 residues. J gave up 0 bases and V 0 bases, and 6 bases lay outside the gene matches. Per the germline V gene, CDR1 is MNHEY and CDR2 is SMNVEV (reference sequence). Sequencing was performed on PBMCs, taken from a glioma patient whose treatment included an IDH1 peptide vaccine. J is TRBJ2-7 and V is TRBV27; the match to TRBD2 covers 9 bases. This TCR was sampled from a woman in her thirties or forties with glioma. The DNA of the CDR3 is TGTGCCAGCAGTTTATCGACTAGCGGTCGGAACTCCTACGAGCAGTACTTC. It yields the protein CASSLSTSGRNSYEQYF.